Listed here are 10 T cell receptor beta chains from one sample, sequenced in a study of cytomegalovirus exposure and HLA in healthy donors. The PCR had 60 Vbeta and 13 Jbeta primers. The protocol was immunoSEQ multiplex PCR, while the TCRdb copy is restricted to in-frame clones and leaves out a portion. The data hold over 100,000 clones, with about 80% observed a single time. Sequencing was performed on PBMCs. These receptors originate from a woman aged 50 to 60 in good health and CMV-seropositive.

The chain recombines TRBV29-1 with TRBJ2-7, with a tentative D call TRBD1 (7 bases). Deletions cut 3 bases from V and 7 bases from J, with 16 bases between. The CDR3 consists of 13 residues. Germline assignment: CDR1 SQVTM and CDR2 ANQGSEA. CDR3 sequence: CSVEALRGEEQYF. The CDR3 nucleotides read TGCAGCGTTGAGGCTCTCAGGGGGGAAGAGCAGTACTTC.

A word on this clone: A read error may account for a junction end that differs from germline. V and J are TRBV7-9 and TRBJ2-7, with 8 bases fitting TRBD1. From germline, CDR1 is SEHNR and CDR2 FQNEAQ (reference sequence). The CDR3 is made up of 14 amino acids. This chain's CDR3 is CVSSLGTGVYEQYF. CDR3 in DNA: TGTGTCAGCAGCTTAGGGACAGGTGTTTACGAGCAGTACTTC.

The rearrangement joins TRBV2 to TRBJ2-7, with unresolved D. The CDR3 length is 13 residues. V shed 7 bases and J shed 4 bases, with 14 bases lying between them. CDR1 is SNHLY, CDR2 FYNNEI, per germline. The CDR3 DNA sequence: TGTGCCAGCACCGCCCTACCCCCTTACGAGCAGTACTTC. It encodes CASTALPPYEQYF.

The chain has TRBV7-9 and TRBJ2-1; 12 bases map to TRBD2. Per germline, CDR1 SEHNR and CDR2 FQNEAQ (reference sequence). CDR3 length: 15 amino acids. Unmatched junction bases numbered 7, after V lost 6 bases and J lost 7 bases. The CDR3 sequence: CASSTTTSGGNEQFF. The CDR3 region has the DNA TGTGCCAGCAGTACTACGACTAGCGGGGGTAATGAGCAGTTCTTC.

With regard to this clone: This same CDR3 is encoded by further DNA sequences in the sample. The genes are TRBV19 and TRBJ2-3; the D gene is possibly TRBD2 (5 bases). Germline V lookup: CDR1 LNHDA, CDR2 SQIVND (reference sequence). The CDR3 extends over 14 amino acids. V lost 1 base, J lost 0 bases, and 5 bases lay in between. The CDR3, as DNA: TGTGCCAGTAGTATAGGAGGGAGCACAGATACGCAGTATTTT. It translates to CASSIGGSTDTQYF.

This clone was seen a few times. The V and J genes are TRBV29-1 and TRBJ1-1; a weak D match, TRBD1 (6 bases). Germline V lookup: CDR1 SQVTM, CDR2 ANQGSEA. The CDR3 runs to 12 residues. Trimming left V 4 bases short and J 2 bases short, with 8 bases between. CDR3: CSVAGTNTEAFF. DNA for the CDR3: TGCAGCGTTGCAGGGACAAACACTGAAGCTTTCTTT. The complete variable domain, with remaining parts taken from reference TRBV29-1 and TRBJ1-1, reads SAVISQKPSRDICQRGTSLTIQCQVDSQVTMMFWYRQQPGQSLTLIATANQGSEATYESGFVIDKFPISRPNLTFSTLTVSNMSPEDSSIYLCSVAGTNTEAFFGQGTRLTVV.

The chain is built from TRBV4-2 and TRBJ2-7, with 15 nucleotides matching TRBD2. From germline, CDR1 is LGHNA and CDR2 YNFKEQ. V was clipped by 4 bases and J by 0 bases; unmatched bases: 4. The CDR3 sequence is 17 residues long. The CDR3 is CASSRGTSGGTSYEQYF. The DNA of the CDR3 is TGTGCCAGCAGCCGGGGGACTAGCGGGGGGACCTCCTACGAGCAGTACTTC.

J is TRBJ2-3 and V is TRBV18; 7 nucleotides align to TRBD2. CDR3 length: 13 amino acids. Germline CDR1 is KGHSH and CDR2 is LQKENI. The V gene end was trimmed by 4 bases and the J gene end by 6 bases; junction bases not matched to a gene: 4. The CDR3 loop is CASSQTSVDTQYF. The DNA of the CDR3 is TGTGCCAGCTCACAAACTAGCGTGGATACGCAGTATTTT.

The V and J genes are TRBV6-6 and TRBJ1-5, with D unclear. The germline V gene encodes CDR1 MNHNY and CDR2 SVGAGI (reference sequence). CDR3 size: 13 residues. V was clipped by 6 bases and J by 0 bases, with 6 bases between them. The CDR3 sequence: CASRADSNQPQHF. CDR3 nucleotide sequence: TGTGCCAGCAGGGCGGATAGCAATCAGCCCCAGCATTTT.

This chain links TRBV6-5 with TRBJ2-7, with D possibly matching TRBD2 (6 bases). The CDR3 consists of 15 residues. V lost 6 bases to trimming and J lost 4 bases, with 19 bases between them. CDR1 and CDR2 from the germline V gene are MNHEY and SVGAGI. CDR3 residues: CASSRGGDSRYEQYF. DNA of the CDR3: TGTGCCAGCAGCCGGGGAGGAGACAGTAGGTACGAGCAGTACTTC.